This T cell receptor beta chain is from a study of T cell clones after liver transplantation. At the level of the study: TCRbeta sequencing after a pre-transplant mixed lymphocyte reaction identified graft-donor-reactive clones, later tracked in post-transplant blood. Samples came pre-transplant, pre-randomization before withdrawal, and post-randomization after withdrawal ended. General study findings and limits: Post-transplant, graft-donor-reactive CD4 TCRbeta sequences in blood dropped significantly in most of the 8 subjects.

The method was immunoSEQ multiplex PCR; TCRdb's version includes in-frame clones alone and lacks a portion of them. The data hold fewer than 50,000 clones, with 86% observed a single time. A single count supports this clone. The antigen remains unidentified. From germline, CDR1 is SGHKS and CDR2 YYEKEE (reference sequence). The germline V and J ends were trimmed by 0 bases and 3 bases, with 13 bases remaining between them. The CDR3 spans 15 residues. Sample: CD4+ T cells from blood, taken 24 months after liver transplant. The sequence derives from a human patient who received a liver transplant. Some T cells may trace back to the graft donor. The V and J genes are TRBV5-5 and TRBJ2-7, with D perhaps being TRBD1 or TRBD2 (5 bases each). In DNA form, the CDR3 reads TGTGCCAGCAGCTTGGCTCTATCGGGGCTCTACGAGCAGTACTTC. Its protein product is CASSLALSGLYEQYF.